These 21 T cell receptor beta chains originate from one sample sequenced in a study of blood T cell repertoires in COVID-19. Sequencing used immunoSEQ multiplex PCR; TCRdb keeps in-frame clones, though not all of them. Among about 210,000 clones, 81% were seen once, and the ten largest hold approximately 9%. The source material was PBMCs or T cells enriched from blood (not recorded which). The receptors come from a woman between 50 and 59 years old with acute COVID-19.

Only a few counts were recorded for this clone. This chain's CDR3 is CASSTTSGTQETQYF. The CDR3, as DNA: TGTGCCAGCTCAACTACTAGCGGAACCCAAGAGACCCAGTACTTC. The genes are TRBV18 and TRBJ2-5; 8 bases align to TRBD2. The CDR3 sequence is 15 residues long. J lost 1 base, V lost 5 bases, and 6 bases had no gene match. The germline gives CDR1 KGHSH, CDR2 LQKENI.

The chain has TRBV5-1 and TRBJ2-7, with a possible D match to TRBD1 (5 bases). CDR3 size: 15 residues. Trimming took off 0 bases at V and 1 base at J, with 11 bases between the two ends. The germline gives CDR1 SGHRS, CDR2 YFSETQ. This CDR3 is CASSLGWGGSYEQYF. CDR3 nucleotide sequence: TGCGCCAGCAGCTTGGGCTGGGGCGGATCCTACGAGCAGTACTTC.

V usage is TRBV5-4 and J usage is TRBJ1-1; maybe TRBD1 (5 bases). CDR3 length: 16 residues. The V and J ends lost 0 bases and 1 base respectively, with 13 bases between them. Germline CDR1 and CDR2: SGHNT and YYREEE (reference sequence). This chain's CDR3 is CASSLGGGIRNTEAFF. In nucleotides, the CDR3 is TGTGCCAGCAGCTTGGGGGGGGGTATCCGGAACACTGAAGCTTTCTTT.

The CDR3 sequence: CASSLVGGTGEKLFF. The CDR3 nucleotides read TGTGCCAGCAGCTTAGTTGGGGGGACAGGGGAAAAACTGTTTTTT. V is TRBV7-2 and J is TRBJ1-4, with 9 bases lining up with TRBD1. Germline trimming cut 1 base from V and 8 bases from J; bases unmatched to any gene: 5. The germline gives CDR1 SGHTA, CDR2 FQGNSA. This CDR3 is built from 15 residues.

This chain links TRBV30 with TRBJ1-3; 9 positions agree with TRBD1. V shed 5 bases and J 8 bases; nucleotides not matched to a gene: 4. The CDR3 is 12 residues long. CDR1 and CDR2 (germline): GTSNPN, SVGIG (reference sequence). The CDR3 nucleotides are TGTGCCTGGTCGACAGGGGGAGACACCATATATTTT. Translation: CAWSTGGDTIYF.

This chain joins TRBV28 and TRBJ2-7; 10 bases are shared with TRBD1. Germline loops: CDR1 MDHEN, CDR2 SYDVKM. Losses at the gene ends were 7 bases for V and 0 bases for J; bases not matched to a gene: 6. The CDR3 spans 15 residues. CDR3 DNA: TGTGCCAGCATAAGACAGGGGGCTGGCTCCTACGAGCAGTACTTC. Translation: CASIRQGAGSYEQYF.

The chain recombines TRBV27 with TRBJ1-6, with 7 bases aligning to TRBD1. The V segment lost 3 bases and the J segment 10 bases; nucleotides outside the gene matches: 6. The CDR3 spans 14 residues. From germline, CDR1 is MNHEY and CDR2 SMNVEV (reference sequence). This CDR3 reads CASSFGQEVSPLHF. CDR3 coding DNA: TGTGCCAGCAGTTTTGGACAGGAAGTATCACCCCTCCACTTT.

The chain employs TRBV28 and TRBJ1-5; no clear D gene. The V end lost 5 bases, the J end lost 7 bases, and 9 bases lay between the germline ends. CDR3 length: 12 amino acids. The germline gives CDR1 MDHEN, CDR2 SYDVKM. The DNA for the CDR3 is TGTGCCAGCAGTCCATACTCGCAGCCCCAGCATTTT. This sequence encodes CASSPYSQPQHF.

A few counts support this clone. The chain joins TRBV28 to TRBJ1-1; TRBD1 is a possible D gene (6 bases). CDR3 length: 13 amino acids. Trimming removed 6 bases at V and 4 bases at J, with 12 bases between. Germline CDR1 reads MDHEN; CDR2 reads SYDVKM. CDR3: CASRSAQGTEAFF. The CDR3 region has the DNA TGTGCCAGCAGATCAGCACAGGGCACTGAAGCTTTCTTT.

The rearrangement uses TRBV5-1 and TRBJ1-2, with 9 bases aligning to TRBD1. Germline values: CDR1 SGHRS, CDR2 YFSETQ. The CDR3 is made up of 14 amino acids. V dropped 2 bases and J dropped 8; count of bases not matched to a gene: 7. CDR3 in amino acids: CASSFSGTGIGYTF. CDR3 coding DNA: TGCGCCAGCAGCTTTTCCGGGACAGGGATAGGCTACACCTTC.

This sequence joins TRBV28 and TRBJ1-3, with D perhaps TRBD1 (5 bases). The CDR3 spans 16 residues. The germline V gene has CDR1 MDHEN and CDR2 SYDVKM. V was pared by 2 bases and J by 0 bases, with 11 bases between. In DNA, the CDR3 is TGTGCCAGCAGTTTAGACACAGGAGTCTCTGGAAACACCATATATTTT. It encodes CASSLDTGVSGNTIYF.

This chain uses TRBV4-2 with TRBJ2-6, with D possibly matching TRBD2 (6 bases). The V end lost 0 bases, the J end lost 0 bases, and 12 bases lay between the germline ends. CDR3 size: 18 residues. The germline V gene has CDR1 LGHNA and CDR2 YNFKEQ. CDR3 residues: CASSQEGGSISGANVLTF. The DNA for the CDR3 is TGTGCCAGCAGCCAAGAGGGGGGTTCAATCTCTGGGGCCAACGTCCTGACTTTC.

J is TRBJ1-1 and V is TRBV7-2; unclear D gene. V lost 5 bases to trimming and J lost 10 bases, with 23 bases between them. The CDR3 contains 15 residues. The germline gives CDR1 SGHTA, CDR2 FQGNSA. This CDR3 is CASSKQPAPAGSAFF. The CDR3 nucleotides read TGTGCCAGCAGCAAGCAGCCCGCCCCCGCGGGCTCAGCTTTCTTT.

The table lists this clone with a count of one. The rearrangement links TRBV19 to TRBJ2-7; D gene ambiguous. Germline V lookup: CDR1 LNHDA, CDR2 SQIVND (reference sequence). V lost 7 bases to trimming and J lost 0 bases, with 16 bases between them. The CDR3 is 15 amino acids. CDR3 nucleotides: TGTGCCAGTACTCCGACTGGAACTCTCTCCTACGAGCAGTACTTC. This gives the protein CASTPTGTLSYEQYF.

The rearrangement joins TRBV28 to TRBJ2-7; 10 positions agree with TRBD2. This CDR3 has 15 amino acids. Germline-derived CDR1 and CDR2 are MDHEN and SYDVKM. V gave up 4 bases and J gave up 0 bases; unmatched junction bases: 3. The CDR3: CASSSGLAASYEQYF. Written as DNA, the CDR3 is TGTGCCAGCAGTTCAGGACTAGCGGCCTCCTACGAGCAGTACTTC.

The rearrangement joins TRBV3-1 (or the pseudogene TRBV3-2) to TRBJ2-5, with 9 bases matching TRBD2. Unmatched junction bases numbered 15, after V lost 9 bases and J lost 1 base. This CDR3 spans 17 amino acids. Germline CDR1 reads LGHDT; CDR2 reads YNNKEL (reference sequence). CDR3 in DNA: TGTGCCAGTGGCCCGGCTAGCGGGGTTGTGGTCCAAGAGACCCAGTACTTC. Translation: CASGPASGVVVQETQYF.

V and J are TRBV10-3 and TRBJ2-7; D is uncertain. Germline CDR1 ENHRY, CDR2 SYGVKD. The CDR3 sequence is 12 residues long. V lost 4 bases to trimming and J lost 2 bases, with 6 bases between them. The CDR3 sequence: CAISGETYEQYF. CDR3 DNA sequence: TGTGCCATCAGTGGCGAAACCTACGAGCAGTACTTC.

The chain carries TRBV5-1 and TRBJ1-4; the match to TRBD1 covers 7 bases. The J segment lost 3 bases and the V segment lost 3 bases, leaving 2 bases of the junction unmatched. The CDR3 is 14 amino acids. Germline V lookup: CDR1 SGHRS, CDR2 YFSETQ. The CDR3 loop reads CASSWGTANEKLFF. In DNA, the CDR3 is TGCGCCAGCAGCTGGGGGACAGCTAATGAAAAACTGTTTTTT.

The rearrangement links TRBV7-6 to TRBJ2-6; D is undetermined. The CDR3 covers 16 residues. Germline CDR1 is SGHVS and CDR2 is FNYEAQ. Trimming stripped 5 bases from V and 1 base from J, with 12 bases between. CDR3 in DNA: TGTGCCAGCAGCCCTCTAAGAGGTTCTGGGGCCAACGTCCTGACTTTC. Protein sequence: CASSPLRGSGANVLTF.

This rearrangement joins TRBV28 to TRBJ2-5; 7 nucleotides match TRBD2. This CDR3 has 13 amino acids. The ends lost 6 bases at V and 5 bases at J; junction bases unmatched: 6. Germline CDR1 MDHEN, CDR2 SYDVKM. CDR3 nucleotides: TGTGCCAGCAGCAGGACTAGGATGGAGACCCAGTACTTC. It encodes CASSRTRMETQYF.

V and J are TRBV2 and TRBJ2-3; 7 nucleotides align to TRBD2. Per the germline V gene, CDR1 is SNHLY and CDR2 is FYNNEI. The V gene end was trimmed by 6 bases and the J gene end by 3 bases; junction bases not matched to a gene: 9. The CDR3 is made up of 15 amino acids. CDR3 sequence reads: CASRGWGGRTDTQYF. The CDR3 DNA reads TGTGCCAGCAGGGGGTGGGGCGGGAGAACAGATACGCAGTATTTT.